Below are 25 T cell receptor beta chains sequenced from a single sample in a study of blood T cells in healthy people across ages. A second 7 to 11 cycle PCR used barcoded and J-beta primers. TCRdb reprocessed the 5' RACE reads via MiXCR and lists one record per CDR3 protein. The data show approximately 1,000,000 distinct CDR3 sequences, under 40% seen once. Sequencing was done on a sample of blood. The receptors here all came from a man younger than 30 in good health.

This clonotype was counted at least ten times. V and J are TRBV29-1 and TRBJ2-3; 7 nucleotides align to TRBD2. Unmatched junction bases numbered 5, after V lost 0 bases and J lost 2 bases. The CDR3 has 15 residues. Germline loops: CDR1 SQVTM, CDR2 ANQGSEA. The CDR3: CSVEDSGGLTDTQYF. In nucleotides, the CDR3 is TGCAGCGTTGAAGATTCGGGGGGTCTCACAGATACGCAGTATTTT.

This clonotype has only one observation. The rearrangement links TRBV9 to TRBJ1-2; weak D call: TRBD1 (5 bases). The length of the CDR3 is 15 residues. Per the germline V gene, CDR1 is SGDLS and CDR2 is YYNGEE. With 3 bases removed from V and 8 bases from J, the gap between germline ends came to 20 bases. CDR3 sequence (DNA): TGTGCCAGCAGCGAATATGACAGTCGGTTCCCCGGCTACACCTTC. Amino acids: CASSEYDSRFPGYTF.

A word on this clonotype: Its ends do not fully match the called genes, so a read error is possible. The rearrangement joins TRBV12-3 or TRBV12-4 to TRBJ2-1, with 13 bases lining up with TRBD2. The CDR3 is 16 residues long. The CDR3, as DNA: TGTGCCAGCAGCCGGACTAGCGGGGGCCAGTACAATGGGCAGTTCTTC. Protein product: CASSRTSGGQYNGQFF.

The J gene is TRBJ2-3, the V gene TRBV7-9; D not certain. V gave up 7 bases and J gave up 6 bases, with 5 bases separating them. This CDR3 region has 10 residues. The V gene's germline CDR1 is SEHNR and CDR2 FQNEAQ (reference sequence). As DNA, the CDR3 is TGTGCCAGCATCAACGATACGCAGTATTTT. Translated: CASINDTQYF.

The chain employs TRBV20-1 and TRBJ1-1, with a weak D call TRBD1 (5 bases). The CDR3 loop spans 13 amino acids. Deletions cut 3 bases from V and 5 bases from J, with 13 bases between. Germline V lookup: CDR1 DFQATT, CDR2 SNEGSKA (reference sequence). CDR3 loop: CSASWGVGTEAFF. In nucleotides, the CDR3 is TGCAGTGCTAGCTGGGGGGTGGGAACTGAAGCTTTCTTT.

J is TRBJ2-3 and V is TRBV4-3; 8 bases line up with TRBD2. The CDR3 consists of 17 residues. Germline loops: CDR1 LGHNA, CDR2 YSLEER. After removal of 0 bases from V and 2 bases from J, the junction contained 7 bases not matched to a gene. CDR3 loop: CASSQDLSGGPTDTQYF. The CDR3 DNA follows: TGCGCCAGCAGCCAAGATCTGAGCGGGGGCCCCACAGATACGCAGTATTTT.

The chain carries TRBV12-5 and TRBJ1-4; D not resolved. CDR1 is LGHNT, CDR2 FRNRAP, per germline. The germline V and J ends were trimmed by 9 bases and 3 bases, with 11 bases remaining between them. The CDR3 spans 13 residues. This CDR3 is CASQWASNEKLFF. The CDR3 DNA reads as TGTGCTAGCCAGTGGGCGTCTAATGAAAAACTGTTTTTT.

This clonotype came up a few times. CDR3 DNA sequence: TGTGCCAGCAGTGACGATCGGGGGCGCGGGCAGTTCTTC. It specifies CASSDDRGRGQFF. The V gene is TRBV6-4, the J gene TRBJ2-1; D is possibly TRBD1 or TRBD2 (6 bases each). Germline assignment: CDR1 MRHNA and CDR2 SNTAGT. Trimming took off 2 bases at V and 12 bases at J, with 14 bases between the two ends. This CDR3 has 13 amino acids.

This clonotype was found many times. V and J are TRBV29-1 and TRBJ2-7; weak D call: TRBD2 (5 bases). V shed 4 bases and J shed 1 base, with 8 bases lying between them. This CDR3 has 12 amino acids. Germline CDR1 SQVTM, CDR2 ANQGSEA. This CDR3 reads CSVGEISYEQYF. CDR3 in DNA: TGCAGCGTTGGGGAGATTTCCTACGAGCAGTACTTC.

The CDR3 nucleotides are TGCGCCAGCAGCCAAGATGTGGCAGGAGGAAGACAGCCCCAGCATTTT. This sequence encodes CASSQDVAGGRQPQHF. The rearrangement uses TRBV4-3 and TRBJ1-5; no clear D. The V gene lost 0 bases and the J gene lost 7 bases, with 16 bases spanning the gap. The CDR3 is 16 residues long. CDR1 and CDR2 (germline): LGHNA, YSLEER.

The chain recombines TRBV28 with TRBJ2-4; D gene unclear. The J call may be in error: the DNA end matches TRBJ2-5 better. The CDR3 contains 15 residues. The germline V gene has CDR1 MDHEN and CDR2 SYDVKM. Here the CDR3 DNA reads TGTGCCAGCCTCCCCTCTGGTCATACACAAGAGACCCAGTACTTC. Translation: CASLPSGHTQETQYF.

The chain carries TRBV20-1 and TRBJ2-1; D is tentatively TRBD1 or TRBD2 (7 bases each). The V end lost 5 bases, the J end lost 8 bases, and 19 bases lay between the germline ends. The CDR3 sequence is 14 residues long. Germline-derived CDR1 and CDR2 are DFQATT and SNEGSKA (reference sequence). DNA for the CDR3: TGCAGTGCTCTCCGACAGGGCGGGGGCGATGAGCAGTTCTTC. Translation gives CSALRQGGGDEQFF.

The chain links TRBV14 to TRBJ2-7; D gene unclear. The J call is in doubt because the DNA end fits TRBJ2-4 better. Germline loops: CDR1 SGHDN, CDR2 FVKESK. The CDR3 has 13 amino acids. The CDR3 coding sequence is TGTGCCAGCAGCCAAGGGGCCATAGACATTCAGTACTTC. Translating it yields CASSQGAIDIQYF.

The chain has TRBV2 and TRBJ1-5; 9 bases fit TRBD1. This CDR3 contains 15 residues. The ends lost 9 bases at V and 0 bases at J; junction bases unmatched: 6. Germline lookup yields CDR1 SNHLY and CDR2 FYNNEI. The CDR3 sequence is CASSRDRASNQPQHF. CDR3 coding DNA: TGTGCCAGTAGTAGGGACAGGGCTAGCAATCAGCCCCAGCATTTT. The full variable domain, completed using reference TRBV2 and TRBJ1-5, is EPEVTQTPSHQVTQMGQEVILRCVPISNHLYFYWYRQILGQKVEFLVSFYNNEISEKSEIFDDQFSVERPDGSNFTLKIRSTKLEDSAMYFCASSRDRASNQPQHFGDGTRLSIL.

This clonotype was seen a few times. The V gene is TRBV25-1, the J gene TRBJ2-7; D unclear. Germline loops: CDR1 MGHDK, CDR2 SYGVNS. The CDR3 runs 14 residues. The V end was cut by 3 bases, the J end by 2 bases, with 11 bases between. The CDR3 reads CASSEGGDTYEQYF. In nucleotides, the CDR3 is TGTGCCAGCAGTGAGGGTGGAGATACCTACGAGCAGTACTTC.

The V gene is TRBV20-1, the J gene TRBJ2-4; 8 nucleotides align to TRBD2. The V gene's germline CDR1 is DFQATT and CDR2 SNEGSKA (reference sequence). The CDR3 sequence is 17 residues long. J gave up 0 bases and V 2 bases, and 9 bases lay outside the gene matches. CDR3 in DNA: TGCAGTGCTAGATTCCGGGGGGGAAGACTAGCCAAAAACATTCAGTACTTC. Translation gives CSARFRGGRLAKNIQYF.

This sequence joins TRBV29-1 and TRBJ1-4; 9 nucleotides agree with TRBD1. The CDR3 sequence is 13 residues long. V was clipped by 5 bases and J by 8 bases; unmatched bases: 6. Germline V gene lookup returns CDR1 SQVTM and CDR2 ANQGSEA. Here the CDR3 DNA reads TGCAGCGTTTCGACAGGGGGAGGCGAAAAACTGTTTTTT. Protein product: CSVSTGGGEKLFF.

This clonotype was recorded a few times. J is TRBJ2-5 and V is TRBV6-5, with 12 bases aligning to TRBD2. After removal of 6 bases from V and 4 bases from J, the junction contained 3 bases not matched to a gene. CDR1 MNHEY and CDR2 SVGAGI come from the germline V gene. The CDR3 loop spans 14 amino acids. The CDR3 DNA reads as TGTGCCAGCAGACAACTAGCGGGAGGAGAGACCCAGTACTTC. Its protein product is CASRQLAGGETQYF.

The chain couples TRBV9 to TRBJ1-4; D uncertain. CDR3 length: 15 amino acids. V dropped 3 bases and J dropped 8 bases, with 17 bases sitting between them. Germline lookup yields CDR1 SGDLS and CDR2 YYNGEE. The chain's CDR3 is CASSATHQMGEKLFF. CDR3 coding DNA: TGTGCCAGCAGCGCGACCCACCAAATGGGGGAAAAACTGTTTTTT. Combining the CDR3 with reference TRBV9 and TRBJ1-4 gives the whole variable domain DSGVTQTPKHLITATGQRVTLRCSPRSGDLSVYWYQQSLDQGLQFLIQYYNGEERAKGNILERFSAQQFPDLHSELNLSSLELGDSALYFCASSATHQMGEKLFFGSGTQLSVL.

In the case of this clonotype: At one boundary the junction diverges from the germline segment, which might be a read error. The CDR3 here is CAGSRQKLDPSSNEKLFF. Here the CDR3 DNA reads TGTGCCGGCAGTCGGCAAAAACTCGACCCGTCTTCTAATGAAAAACTGTTTTTT. The chain employs TRBV6-1 and TRBJ1-4; D is uncertain. This CDR3 is built from 18 residues. The germline gives CDR1 MNHNS, CDR2 SASEGT.

This chain uses TRBV28 with TRBJ2-3; 12 bases fit TRBD2. This CDR3 comprises 16 residues. The germline V gene has CDR1 MDHEN and CDR2 SYDVKM. V was clipped by 6 bases and J by 5 bases; unmatched bases: 9. The CDR3, as DNA: TGTGCCAGCAGATCCGGGACTAGCGGGCCCAGAGATACGCAGTATTTT. It codes for CASRSGTSGPRDTQYF.

This chain joins TRBV11-3 and TRBJ2-2; 11 nucleotides agree with TRBD2. Trimming at V came to 5 bases and at J to 7 bases, leaving 9 bases not matched to a gene. Per the germline V gene, CDR1 is SGHNT and CDR2 is YENEEA. The length of the CDR3 is 16 residues. The CDR3 reads CASSMIGTSGNGELFF. CDR3 nucleotide sequence: TGTGCCAGCAGCATGATTGGGACTAGCGGTAACGGGGAGCTGTTTTTT.

The genes are TRBV10-3 and TRBJ2-2, with 7 bases matching TRBD2. V trimming: 11 bases; J trimming: 5 bases; junction bases outside the gene matches: 17. Germline values: CDR1 ENHRY, CDR2 SYGVKD. The CDR3 has 16 amino acids. The CDR3 protein is CAAGREICGGTGELFF. The CDR3, as DNA: TGTGCCGCCGGGAGAGAGATTTGCGGGGGTACCGGGGAGCTGTTTTTT.

With respect to this clonotype: At one end the junction does not follow the germline gene, possibly because of a read error. The CDR3 nucleotides are TGTGCCAGCGTCCGGGACACTACTAACTATGGTTACACCTTC. It encodes CASVRDTTNYGYTF. The J gene is TRBJ1-2, the V gene TRBV2; the D gene is possibly TRBD1 (6 bases). The CDR3 is 14 residues long. Germline V gene data show CDR1 as SNHLY and CDR2 as FYNNEI.

V is TRBV2 and J is TRBJ1-1; 9 nucleotides agree with TRBD1. Germline CDR1 is SNHLY and CDR2 is FYNNEI. The CDR3 has 16 amino acids. Germline trimming cut 4 bases from V and 11 bases from J; bases unmatched to any gene: 17. CDR3 loop: CASSVRELRQGEQAFF. The CDR3 DNA reads as TGTGCCAGCAGTGTCAGAGAGCTTCGACAGGGGGAACAGGCTTTCTTT.